This T cell receptor (beta chain) was identified in a study of blood T cell repertoires in COVID-19. The overall study: Acute-phase and convalescent COVID-19 samples originated in the United States, Italy and Spain. Sample material is recorded as cDNA or gDNA derived from T cells, B-cell-depleted T cells, or PBMCs.

With 6 bases clipped from V and 9 bases from J, the junction kept 9 bases outside the gene matches. The CDR3 consists of 13 residues. Germline assignment: CDR1 LGHDT and CDR2 YNNKEL (reference sequence). Under the authors' procedure: It was from reference gene primer amplification that nucleated cell counts were estimated. Here immunoSEQ multiplex PCR was the method, and the copy in TCRdb shows in-frame clones only, minus some. V, J and clone size derive from that table, while D and trimming were established from the DNA sequence. The data show roughly 100,000 clones, 70% to 90% seen once. This TCR came from a man aged 45 to 65 with active COVID-19. J is TRBJ1-1 and V is TRBV3-1 (or the pseudogene TRBV3-2); TRBD1 agrees at 8 bases. The sample consisted of peripheral blood. This chain's CDR3 is CASRLGQGRKAFF. The CDR3 DNA reads TGTGCCAGCAGGCTCGGACAGGGTCGGAAAGCTTTCTTT.